The T cell receptor (beta chain) described here comes from a study of T-cell memory formation after mild COVID-19. Overall study results and limits: SARS-CoV-2 specificity of second-wave clones peaking day 37 was unconfirmed. Pre-infection memory contained some responding clones, which suggested that cross-reactive memory had joined. CD4+ clones that contracted lay mainly in CM and EM; CD8+ ones lay in EMRA.

A 5'RACE reaction primed in the constant segment made cDNA libraries of TCR alpha and TCR beta, and these carried sample barcodes and UMIs. TCRdb used MiXCR to reprocess the 5' RACE reads, holding one entry per CDR3 protein. Here the sample spans approximately 450,000 distinct CDR3 sequences, approximately 18% being singletons. CDR1 and CDR2 from the germline V gene are LNHNV and YYDKDF (reference sequence). V gave up 5 bases and J gave up 5 bases; unmatched junction bases: 8. The CDR3 sequence is 16 residues long. This clonotype was found a few times. The antigen is unknown. The clonotype was recovered from an adult woman who had mild COVID-19 (a few samples of this study predate the infection). Cell type and time point are not known. The chain employs TRBV15 and TRBJ1-6; 8 bases map to TRBD1. Source material: PBMCs or a T cell subset sorted from them (not recorded which). For the CDR3, the DNA is TGTGCCACCAGCGGCCGCCACAGGGGGAATAATTCACCCCTCCACTTT. Amino acid sequence: CATSGRHRGNNSPLHF.